This passage covers 17 T cell receptor beta chains from one sample sequenced in a study of blood T cell repertoires in COVID-19. Profiling relied on immunoSEQ multiplex PCR, and the TCRdb table lists in-frame clones only, not all of them. This table holds around 95,000 clones, around four fifths found once. Sequenced input: peripheral blood. Receptors were obtained from a woman in her 70s with acute or convalescent COVID-19.

This chain connects TRBV2 to TRBJ1-2, with TRBD1 matching over 7 bases. The CDR3 contains 13 residues. Germline CDR1 reads SNHLY; CDR2 reads FYNNEI. Germline trimming cut 4 bases from V and 5 bases from J; bases unmatched to any gene: 4. The CDR3 loop reads CASSADRFYGYTF. The CDR3 DNA reads as TGTGCCAGCAGTGCGGACAGGTTTTATGGCTACACCTTC.

The DNA of the CDR3 is TGTGCCAGCAGCTTGACTGGAGCCGCGGAGGGCACTGAAGCTTTCTTT. Its protein is CASSLTGAAEGTEAFF. The V and J genes are TRBV5-6 and TRBJ1-1; no clear D gene. CDR3 length: 16 amino acids. Germline V gene lookup returns CDR1 SGHDT and CDR2 YYEEEE. The germline V and J ends were trimmed by 1 base and 4 bases, with 17 bases remaining between them.

V gene TRBV5-1 combines with J gene TRBJ2-7; 7 nucleotides match TRBD1. CDR1 is SGHRS and CDR2 is YFSETQ in the germline V gene. The CDR3 loop spans 14 amino acids. Trimming cost V 3 bases and J 7 bases; bases outside gene matches: 10. In nucleotides, the CDR3 is TGCGCCAGCAGCTCGGGGACAGCGGTGGAGGAGCAGTACTTC. It codes for CASSSGTAVEEQYF.

The chain employs TRBV7-2 and TRBJ2-3, with 7 bases that match TRBD1. Germline CDR1 is SGHTA and CDR2 is FQGNSA. V dropped 2 bases and J dropped 5; count of bases not matched to a gene: 7. This CDR3 spans 15 amino acids. The CDR3 loop reads CASSLTIQGVDTQYF. CDR3 DNA: TGTGCCAGCAGCTTAACGATCCAGGGGGTAGATACGCAGTATTTT.

V is TRBV5-8 and J is TRBJ1-1, with TRBD1 as a possible D gene (5 bases). Germline V CDR1 and CDR2: SGHTS, YDEGEE. Trimming shortened V by 0 bases and J by 2 bases, and 8 bases separated the two germline ends. The CDR3 spans 14 residues. CDR3 coding DNA: TGTGCCAGCAGCTTGGGGAGGGGTAACACTGAAGCTTTCTTT. Protein: CASSLGRGNTEAFF. The whole variable domain, filled in from reference TRBV5-8 and TRBJ1-1, reads EAGVTQSPTHLIKTRGQQATLRCSPISGHTSVYWYQQALGLGLQFLLWYDEGEERNRGNFPPRFSGRQFPNYSSELNVNALELEDSALYLCASSLGRGNTEAFFGQGTRLTVV.

The rearrangement joins TRBV25-1 to TRBJ2-6; tentative D call: TRBD1 (6 bases). This CDR3 has 17 residues. V shed 4 bases and J shed 0 bases, with 13 bases lying between them. Germline V CDR1 and CDR2: MGHDK, SYGVNS. The CDR3 DNA reads as TGTGCCAGCAGTGGGCCAGGGGCCTTCTCTGGGGCCAACGTCCTGACTTTC. Amino acid sequence: CASSGPGAFSGANVLTF.

This clone was seen once. The chain links TRBV2 to TRBJ2-1; D unclear. The germline CDR1 and CDR2 sequences are SNHLY and FYNNEI. The CDR3 runs 13 residues. V lost 4 bases to trimming and J lost 5 bases, with 9 bases between them. CDR3 loop: CASSVAFDNEQFF. For the CDR3, the DNA is TGTGCCAGCAGTGTGGCCTTTGACAATGAGCAGTTCTTC.

This clone has only one observation. The chain couples TRBV6-5 to TRBJ2-3, with a possible D match to TRBD2 (6 bases). With 4 bases removed from V and 2 bases from J, the gap between germline ends came to 13 bases. This CDR3 is 15 amino acids long. Germline CDR1 MNHEY, CDR2 SVGAGI. CDR3 nucleotide sequence: TGTGCCAGCAGTTTCGCCGGACTATCCACAGATACGCAGTATTTT. This codes for CASSFAGLSTDTQYF.

The rearrangement uses TRBV10-3 and TRBJ1-2; D is ambiguous. Germline CDR1 and CDR2: ENHRY and SYGVKD. V was cut by 3 bases and J by 5 bases, with 10 bases left in between. The CDR3 loop spans 13 amino acids. CDR3 sequence (DNA): TGTGCCATCAGTGAATCCGGGAATTATGGCTACACCTTC. Protein: CAISESGNYGYTF.

V and J are TRBV7-9 and TRBJ1-5; D unresolved. The CDR3 covers 14 residues. The germline V gene encodes CDR1 SEHNR and CDR2 FQNEAQ (reference sequence). V was clipped by 4 bases and J by 11 bases, with 18 bases between them. DNA of the CDR3: TGTGCCAGCAGCTCTGCGGGAACGATCGGGGCCCAGCATTTT. Translated: CASSSAGTIGAQHF.

The rearrangement uses TRBV6-5 and TRBJ1-3; D call uncertain. Germline-derived CDR1 and CDR2 are MNHEY and SVGAGI. This CDR3 spans 14 amino acids. V was clipped by 7 bases and J by 1 base, with 11 bases between them. CDR3 amino acids: CASIRTVSGNTIYF. CDR3 DNA sequence: TGTGCCAGCATCCGGACTGTGTCTGGAAACACCATATATTTT.

This chain's CDR3 is CASRGQGLNTEAFF. In DNA, the CDR3 is TGTGCCAGCAGAGGACAGGGTTTGAACACTGAAGCTTTCTTT. This chain links TRBV2 with TRBJ1-1, with 8 bases matching TRBD1. V dropped 6 bases and J dropped 0; count of bases not matched to a gene: 3. The V gene's germline CDR1 is SNHLY and CDR2 FYNNEI. CDR3 length equals 14 residues. Looking up the rest from reference TRBV2 and TRBJ1-1 gives the full variable domain: EPEVTQTPSHQVTQMGQEVILRCVPISNHLYFYWYRQILGQKVEFLVSFYNNEISEKSEIFDDQFSVERPDGSNFTLKIRSTKLEDSAMYFCASRGQGLNTEAFFGQGTRLTVV.

The CDR3 loop reads CASSRAGDLGETQYF. In nucleotides, the CDR3 is TGTGCCAGCAGTCGAGCGGGGGACTTAGGGGAGACCCAGTACTTC. The genes are TRBV28 and TRBJ2-5, with 8 bases identical to TRBD2. CDR1 and CDR2 from the germline V gene are MDHEN and SYDVKM. The junction had 10 bases not matched to a gene; V was cut back by 5 bases and J by 5 bases. The CDR3 is 15 residues long.

The chain couples TRBV24-1 to TRBJ1-3, with TRBD1 matching 12 bases. V trimming: 2 bases; J trimming: 4 bases; junction bases outside the gene matches: 5. Germline-derived CDR1 and CDR2 are KGHDR and SFDVKD. The CDR3 runs 17 residues. CDR3 coding DNA: TGTGCCACCAGTGATTCGGGGACAGGGGGCCGAGGAAACACCATATATTTT. Translation gives CATSDSGTGGRGNTIYF.

This chain links TRBV4-1 with TRBJ1-5; 11 bases match TRBD1. V shed 0 bases, J shed 9 bases, and the junction held 7 bases outside the gene matches. Germline lookup yields CDR1 MGHRA and CDR2 YSYEKL. The CDR3 spans 16 residues. The CDR3 sequence is CASSQDPGTGGGPQHF. The CDR3 DNA reads as TGCGCCAGCAGCCAAGATCCAGGGACAGGGGGTGGGCCCCAGCATTTT.

The V gene is TRBV4-1, the J gene TRBJ1-6; 9 bases align to TRBD1. Germline loops: CDR1 MGHRA, CDR2 YSYEKL. The CDR3 runs to 14 residues. Trimming removed 1 base from V and 8 bases from J; junction bases left unmatched: 0. The CDR3 nucleotides are TGCGCCAGCAGCCAAGGACAGGGGGATTCACCCCTCCACTTT. Translation: CASSQGQGDSPLHF.

The chain combines TRBV6-4 with TRBJ2-2, with a weak D call TRBD1 (6 bases). CDR1 and CDR2 from the germline V gene are MRHNA and SNTAGT. The CDR3 spans 16 residues. Trimming stripped 6 bases from V and 0 bases from J, with 14 bases between. The CDR3 spells CASRLLTGANTGELFF. CDR3 DNA sequence: TGTGCCAGCAGACTATTGACAGGCGCGAACACCGGGGAGCTGTTTTTT.